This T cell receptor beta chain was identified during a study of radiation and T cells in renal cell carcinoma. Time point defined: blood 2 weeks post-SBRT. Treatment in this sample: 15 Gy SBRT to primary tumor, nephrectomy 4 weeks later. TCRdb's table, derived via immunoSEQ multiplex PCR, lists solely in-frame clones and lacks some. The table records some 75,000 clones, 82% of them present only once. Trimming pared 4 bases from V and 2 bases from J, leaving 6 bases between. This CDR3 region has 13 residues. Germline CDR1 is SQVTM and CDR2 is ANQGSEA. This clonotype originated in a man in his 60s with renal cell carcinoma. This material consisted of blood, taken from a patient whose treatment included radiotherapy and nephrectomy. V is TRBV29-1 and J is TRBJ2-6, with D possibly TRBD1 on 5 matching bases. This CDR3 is CSVVGAGANVLTF. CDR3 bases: TGCAGCGTTGTAGGGGCTGGGGCCAACGTCCTGACTTTC.